This TCR beta chain originates from a study of low-dose radiotherapy and immunotherapy resistance in tumors. About the research overall: The study delivered 0.5 Gy per fraction every 2 weeks to Cohort 1, totaling 6.5 Gy.

TRAV- and TRBV-specific primers, spanning alpha and beta chains, primed first-strand cDNA. Both a constant-region primer and a V-primer adapter served to amplify TCRs across roughly 20 PCR cycles. A single record per CDR3 protein comes from TCRdb applying MiXCR to the reads. This sample carries just over 90,000 distinct CDR3 sequences, roughly 20% of them seen once, and the ten largest clones take roughly 13%. Stated time point: after trial treatment. Treatment described: LDRT plus nivolumab, ipilimumab, low-dose cyclophosphamide and aspirin (RACIN trial). Each donor was administered nivolumab, ipilimumab, aspirin, low-dose cyclophosphamide and low-dose radiotherapy. This clonotype is medium-sized within its sample. V dropped 1 base and J dropped 7 bases, with 8 bases sitting between them. The CDR3 consists of 13 residues. CDR1 and CDR2 from the germline V gene are SGHNT and YENEEA.

The source is a female donor with ovarian cancer. The input for sequencing was PBMCs, taken after low-dose radiotherapy plus immunotherapy. The rearrangement joins TRBV11-3 to TRBJ2-1; D possibly corresponds to TRBD2 (5 bases). This chain's CDR3 is CASSLGRVNEQFF. The CDR3 DNA is TGTGCCAGCAGCTTAGGGCGGGTAAATGAGCAGTTCTTC.